The rows below give T cell receptor beta chains drawn from one sample of a study of cytomegalovirus exposure and HLA in healthy donors. Data came from immunoSEQ multiplex PCR; TCRdb stores just in-frame clones and leaves some out. The sample holds 100,000 to 120,000 clones; around 79% are singletons and the top ten take 1.3%. The specimen was PBMCs. The receptors derive from a woman in her thirties in good health and CMV-seronegative. The conserved cysteine and the conserved F or W are not part of the CDR3 here. The D gene is left open where the match is weak.

J gene	D gene	V gene	CDR3 protein
TRBJ1-6	TRBD1	TRBV4-1	ASSPGQGNNSPLH
TRBJ2-7	.	TRBV7-9	ASSRGGSYEQY
TRBJ1-5	TRBD1	TRBV19	ASSTRFNRGAQPQH
TRBJ2-7	.	TRBV7-9	ASSFSQGVGHEQY
TRBJ1-1	TRBD1	TRBV4-2	ASSLGTGGNTEAF
TRBJ2-5	.	TRBV28	ASSSTEETQY
TRBJ2-2	TRBD1	TRBV5-4	ASTPSTGRDAGELF
TRBJ1-6	.	TRBV30	AWSVGVGNSPLH
TRBJ2-7	TRBD1	TRBV4-3	ASSQSRTGVSYEQY
TRBJ2-2	TRBD2	TRBV4-2	ASSQTPGLAGMSEVTNTGELF
TRBJ2-5	TRBD2	TRBV5-4	ASSLEGRGGPKTQY
TRBJ2-5	.	TRBV6-5	ASSYSQGETQY
TRBJ1-2	.	TRBV4-1	ASSQDQAESNYGYT
TRBJ1-1	.	TRBV28	ASSPYRDVNTEAF